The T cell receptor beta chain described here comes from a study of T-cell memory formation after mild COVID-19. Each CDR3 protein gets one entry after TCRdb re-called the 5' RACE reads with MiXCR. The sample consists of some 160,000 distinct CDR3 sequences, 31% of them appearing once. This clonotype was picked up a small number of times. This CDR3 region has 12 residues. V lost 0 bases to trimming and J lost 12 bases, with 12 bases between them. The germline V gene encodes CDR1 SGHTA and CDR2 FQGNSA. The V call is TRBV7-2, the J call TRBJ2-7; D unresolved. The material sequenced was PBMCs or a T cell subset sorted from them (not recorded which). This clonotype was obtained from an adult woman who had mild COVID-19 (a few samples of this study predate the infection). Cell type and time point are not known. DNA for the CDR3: TGTGCCAGCAGCTTAGCGGAGCGCCCGGGGTACTTC. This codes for CASSLAERPGYF.